Listed below are T cell receptor beta chains from one sample, sequenced in a study of T-cell memory formation after mild COVID-19. TCRdb itself ran the 5' RACE reads through MiXCR, one entry per CDR3 protein. Here the sample spans fewer than 95,000 distinct CDR3 sequences, roughly 16% being singletons. The material sequenced was PBMCs or a T cell subset sorted from them (not recorded which). These receptors were obtained from a man aged 18 to 29 who had mild COVID-19 (a few samples of this study predate the infection). Cell type and time point are not known. Both conserved end residues are part of each CDR3. The order of the fields is J gene, D gene, V gene, clone size, CDR3 protein, CDR3 DNA. A D gene is named only where the DNA matches it firmly. For some rows the clone size is stated as once, few or many, or as a class when expanded; others skip it.

j_call: TRBJ1-1; d_call: NA; v_call: TRBV29-1; clone_size: NA; cdr3_aa: CSVVNMNTEAFF; cdr3_nt: TGCAGCGTTGTGAACATGAACACTGAAGCTTTCTTT
j_call: TRBJ2-1; d_call: NA; v_call: TRBV20-1; clone_size: NA; cdr3_aa: CSAIPRGRGLAEQFF; cdr3_nt: TGCAGTGCTATCCCGAGGGGTCGGGGGTTAGCTGAGCAGTTCTTC
j_call: TRBJ2-5; d_call: TRBD1; v_call: TRBV7-3; clone_size: few; cdr3_aa: CASSLGTGGKETQYF; cdr3_nt: TGTGCCAGCAGCCTCGGGACAGGCGGAAAAGAGACCCAGTACTTC
j_call: TRBJ2-5; d_call: TRBD1; v_call: TRBV5-1; clone_size: many; cdr3_aa: CASSSGQGARETQYF; cdr3_nt: TGCGCCAGCAGCTCGGGACAGGGGGCGCGAGAGACCCAGTACTTC
j_call: TRBJ2-7; d_call: TRBD2; v_call: TRBV10-2; clone_size: few; cdr3_aa: CASSSSGYEQYF; cdr3_nt: TGCGCCAGCTCGTCTAGCGGCTACGAGCAGTACTTC
j_call: TRBJ2-1; d_call: NA; v_call: TRBV12-3/TRBV12-4; clone_size: NA; cdr3_aa: CASSLGRANNEQFF; cdr3_nt: TGTGCCAGCAGTTTGGGCAGGGCAAACAATGAGCAGTTCTTC
j_call: TRBJ2-2; d_call: NA; v_call: TRBV27; clone_size: few; cdr3_aa: CASGFLNTGELFF; cdr3_nt: TGTGCCAGCGGCTTCCTGAACACCGGGGAGCTGTTTTTT
j_call: TRBJ2-1; d_call: TRBD2; v_call: TRBV6-4; clone_size: NA; cdr3_aa: CASSYTSGGNNEQFF; cdr3_nt: TGTGCCAGCAGTTACACTAGCGGGGGGAACAATGAGCAGTTCTTC
j_call: TRBJ2-1; d_call: NA; v_call: TRBV12-3/TRBV12-4; clone_size: many; cdr3_aa: CASSFRVYNEQFF; cdr3_nt: TGTGCCAGCAGTTTTCGGGTGTACAATGAGCAGTTCTTC
j_call: TRBJ1-2; d_call: NA; v_call: TRBV28; clone_size: NA; cdr3_aa: CASSIWGSYGYTF; cdr3_nt: TGTGCCAGCAGTATTTGGGGATCCTATGGCTACACCTTC
j_call: TRBJ2-2; d_call: TRBD2; v_call: TRBV4-1; clone_size: NA; cdr3_aa: CASSHAWASGTGELFF; cdr3_nt: TGCGCCAGCAGCCATGCGTGGGCTAGCGGCACCGGGGAGCTGTTTTTT
j_call: TRBJ1-1; d_call: NA; v_call: TRBV4-3; clone_size: NA; cdr3_aa: CASSQEPGMNTEAFF; cdr3_nt: TGCGCCAGCAGCCAAGAACCGGGGATGAACACTGAAGCTTTCTTT
j_call: TRBJ2-5; d_call: TRBD1; v_call: TRBV4-3; clone_size: few; cdr3_aa: CASSQGWDRAGVETQYF; cdr3_nt: TGCGCCAGCAGCCAAGGCTGGGACAGGGCCGGCGTGGAGACCCAGTACTTC
j_call: TRBJ2-1; d_call: TRBD2; v_call: TRBV7-9; clone_size: few; cdr3_aa: CASSPRTSGSNEQFF; cdr3_nt: TGTGCCAGCAGCCCCCGGACTAGCGGTTCCAATGAGCAGTTCTTC
j_call: TRBJ2-5; d_call: NA; v_call: TRBV20-1; clone_size: many; cdr3_aa: CSAPGGVLGETQYF; cdr3_nt: TGCAGTGCTCCTGGGGGCGTCCTTGGAGAGACCCAGTACTTC
j_call: TRBJ1-1; d_call: TRBD1; v_call: TRBV7-3; clone_size: many; cdr3_aa: CASSPDAGTVGTEAFF; cdr3_nt: TGTGCCAGCAGCCCTGATGCGGGGACAGTCGGCACTGAAGCTTTCTTT
j_call: TRBJ1-2; d_call: NA; v_call: TRBV20-1; clone_size: few; cdr3_aa: CSASSGAGGGYTF; cdr3_nt: TGCAGTGCTAGTAGCGGGGCAGGCGGCGGCTACACCTTC
j_call: TRBJ2-2; d_call: NA; v_call: TRBV29-1; clone_size: few; cdr3_aa: CSVASNTGELFF; cdr3_nt: TGCAGCGTAGCGTCGAACACCGGGGAGCTGTTTTTT
j_call: TRBJ1-6; d_call: NA; v_call: TRBV7-6; clone_size: few; cdr3_aa: CASSLEVNSPLHF; cdr3_nt: TGTGCCAGCAGCTTAGAGGTTAATTCACCCCTCCACTTT
j_call: TRBJ2-3; d_call: NA; v_call: TRBV18; clone_size: many; cdr3_aa: CASSPRGLEDTQYF; cdr3_nt: TGTGCCAGCTCACCAAGGGGACTCGAGGATACGCAGTATTTT
j_call: TRBJ1-6; d_call: NA; v_call: TRBV14; clone_size: few; cdr3_aa: CASSPQGLIISPLHF; cdr3_nt: TGTGCCAGCAGCCCCCAGGGTCTCATAATTTCACCCCTCCACTTT
j_call: TRBJ2-5; d_call: NA; v_call: TRBV7-9; clone_size: few; cdr3_aa: CASSKSGAGETQYF; cdr3_nt: TGTGCCAGCAGCAAAAGCGGCGCCGGAGAGACCCAGTACTTC
j_call: TRBJ1-3; d_call: NA; v_call: TRBV6-6; clone_size: few; cdr3_aa: CASSYLSSGNTIYF; cdr3_nt: TGTGCCAGCAGTTACTTGAGTTCTGGAAACACCATATATTTT
j_call: TRBJ1-2; d_call: NA; v_call: TRBV4-2; clone_size: few; cdr3_aa: CASSQSMAGAYGYTF; cdr3_nt: TGTGCCAGCAGCCAATCGATGGCAGGGGCCTATGGCTACACCTTC
j_call: TRBJ1-1; d_call: NA; v_call: TRBV9; clone_size: NA; cdr3_aa: CASSVGGGLNTEAFF; cdr3_nt: TGTGCCAGCAGCGTAGGAGGGGGGCTGAACACTGAAGCTTTCTTT
j_call: TRBJ2-7; d_call: TRBD1; v_call: TRBV7-6; clone_size: NA; cdr3_aa: CASSTGTGFFEQYF; cdr3_nt: TGTGCCAGCAGCACCGGGACAGGGTTTTTCGAGCAGTACTTC
j_call: TRBJ2-3; d_call: NA; v_call: TRBV7-9; clone_size: few; cdr3_aa: CASGGSGDTQYF; cdr3_nt: TGTGCCAGCGGGGGATCGGGGGATACGCAGTATTTT
j_call: TRBJ1-2; d_call: TRBD1; v_call: TRBV29-1; clone_size: NA; cdr3_aa: CSVPGQLNYGYTF; cdr3_nt: TGCAGCGTTCCGGGACAGCTAAACTATGGCTACACCTTC
j_call: TRBJ2-3; d_call: NA; v_call: TRBV4-3; clone_size: few; cdr3_aa: CASSQDRSYRASTDTQYF; cdr3_nt: TGCGCCAGCAGCCAAGATCGATCCTATAGGGCTAGCACAGATACGCAGTATTTT
j_call: TRBJ2-7; d_call: TRBD1; v_call: TRBV5-1; clone_size: NA; cdr3_aa: CASSLQGQGGNEQYF; cdr3_nt: TGCGCCAGCAGCTTGCAGGGACAGGGTGGGAACGAGCAGTACTTC
j_call: TRBJ2-1; d_call: NA; v_call: TRBV6-5; clone_size: NA; cdr3_aa: CASSSWGVGNEQFF; cdr3_nt: TGTGCCAGCAGTTCATGGGGAGTGGGCAATGAGCAGTTCTTC
j_call: TRBJ2-1; d_call: TRBD2; v_call: TRBV29-1; clone_size: NA; cdr3_aa: CSVEGTSGYSSYNEQFF; cdr3_nt: TGCAGCGTTGAAGGGACTAGCGGTTATAGCTCCTACAATGAGCAGTTCTTC
j_call: TRBJ2-3; d_call: NA; v_call: TRBV7-2; clone_size: few; cdr3_aa: CASSSTLRDGFTDTQYF; cdr3_nt: TGTGCCAGCAGCTCGACACTTCGGGACGGATTCACAGATACGCAGTATTTT
j_call: TRBJ2-3; d_call: TRBD2; v_call: TRBV9; clone_size: NA; cdr3_aa: CASSVEGGGTDTQYF; cdr3_nt: TGTGCCAGCAGCGTAGAGGGAGGGGGCACAGATACGCAGTATTTT
j_call: TRBJ2-1; d_call: NA; v_call: TRBV5-6; clone_size: few; cdr3_aa: CASSHRQPTSYFEQFF; cdr3_nt: TGTGCCAGCAGCCATCGACAGCCGACAAGCTATTTTGAGCAGTTCTTC
j_call: TRBJ1-5; d_call: NA; v_call: TRBV7-6; clone_size: NA; cdr3_aa: CASSFSDGNQPQHF; cdr3_nt: TGTGCCAGCAGCTTCTCGGACGGCAATCAGCCCCAGCATTTT
j_call: TRBJ1-1; d_call: NA; v_call: TRBV5-6; clone_size: NA; cdr3_aa: CASSPRSLNTEAFF; cdr3_nt: TGTGCCAGCAGCCCCAGGAGTCTGAACACTGAAGCTTTCTTT
j_call: TRBJ2-2; d_call: NA; v_call: TRBV6-6; clone_size: NA; cdr3_aa: CAIQGITGELFF; cdr3_nt: TGTGCCATTCAGGGGATCACCGGGGAGCTGTTTTTT
j_call: TRBJ2-2; d_call: NA; v_call: TRBV7-9; clone_size: few; cdr3_aa: CASSLDVTGELFF; cdr3_nt: TGTGCCAGCAGCTTAGACGTCACCGGGGAGCTGTTTTTT
j_call: TRBJ2-1; d_call: NA; v_call: TRBV4-3; clone_size: NA; cdr3_aa: CASSQESTGVNNEQFF; cdr3_nt: TGCGCCAGCAGCCAAGAATCGACGGGGGTCAACAATGAGCAGTTCTTC
j_call: TRBJ1-3; d_call: NA; v_call: TRBV9; clone_size: NA; cdr3_aa: CASSVAGAGNTIYF; cdr3_nt: TGTGCCAGCAGCGTAGCGGGGGCAGGAAACACCATATATTTT
j_call: TRBJ2-5; d_call: NA; v_call: TRBV30; clone_size: NA; cdr3_aa: CAWDGDEETQYF; cdr3_nt: TGTGCCTGGGATGGGGACGAAGAGACCCAGTACTTC
j_call: TRBJ1-1; d_call: TRBD1; v_call: TRBV4-2; clone_size: NA; cdr3_aa: CASSRGTGHLRGTEAFF; cdr3_nt: TGTGCCAGCAGCCGCGGGACAGGCCACCTCCGCGGGACTGAAGCTTTCTTT
j_call: TRBJ1-1; d_call: TRBD1; v_call: TRBV12-3/TRBV12-4; clone_size: few; cdr3_aa: CASSFRDRVKGAEAFF; cdr3_nt: TGTGCCAGCAGTTTCCGGGACAGGGTGAAAGGGGCTGAAGCTTTCTTT
j_call: TRBJ2-7; d_call: NA; v_call: TRBV10-2; clone_size: NA; cdr3_aa: CASSEQGPYEQYF; cdr3_nt: TGCGCCAGCAGTGAGCAGGGGCCTTACGAGCAGTACTTC
j_call: TRBJ1-2; d_call: NA; v_call: TRBV7-2; clone_size: NA; cdr3_aa: CASSRVGQLNNYGYTF; cdr3_nt: TGTGCCAGCAGCCGCGTCGGTCAGCTTAATAACTATGGCTACACCTTC
j_call: TRBJ2-1; d_call: TRBD1; v_call: TRBV29-1; clone_size: NA; cdr3_aa: CSARDRGYNEQFF; cdr3_nt: TGCAGCGCCCGGGACAGGGGGTACAATGAGCAGTTCTTC
j_call: TRBJ1-5; d_call: TRBD1; v_call: TRBV7-2; clone_size: few; cdr3_aa: CASSPGGWGQPQHF; cdr3_nt: TGTGCCAGCAGCCCAGGGGGCTGGGGTCAGCCCCAGCATTTT
j_call: TRBJ2-1; d_call: NA; v_call: TRBV4-3; clone_size: NA; cdr3_aa: CASSQGSAIYNEQFF; cdr3_nt: TGCGCCAGCAGCCAAGGGTCAGCTATCTACAATGAGCAGTTCTTC
j_call: TRBJ2-1; d_call: NA; v_call: TRBV12-3/TRBV12-4; clone_size: many; cdr3_aa: CASSEGGNEQFF; cdr3_nt: TGTGCCAGCAGCGAAGGGGGCAATGAGCAGTTCTTC
j_call: TRBJ2-5; d_call: NA; v_call: TRBV7-9; clone_size: few; cdr3_aa: CASSLRGRVGETQYF; cdr3_nt: TGTGCCAGCAGCTTGAGAGGTAGAGTGGGCGAGACCCAGTACTTC
j_call: TRBJ2-5; d_call: NA; v_call: TRBV12-5; clone_size: few; cdr3_aa: CASGLNLRGQETQYF; cdr3_nt: TGTGCTAGTGGTTTGAACCTCCGGGGCCAAGAGACCCAGTACTTC
j_call: TRBJ1-6; d_call: TRBD1; v_call: TRBV6-5; clone_size: NA; cdr3_aa: CASTSGGLGSPLHF; cdr3_nt: TGTGCCAGCACATCAGGGGGTCTGGGATCACCCCTCCACTTT
j_call: TRBJ2-2; d_call: TRBD1; v_call: TRBV11-3; clone_size: few; cdr3_aa: CASSSGDRGLLSGELFF; cdr3_nt: TGTGCCAGCAGCTCTGGGGACAGGGGGCTTCTTTCCGGGGAGCTGTTTTTT
j_call: TRBJ1-1; d_call: TRBD1; v_call: TRBV10-1; clone_size: few; cdr3_aa: CASRRDRGLNTEAFF; cdr3_nt: TGCGCCAGCCGCCGGGACAGGGGGCTGAACACTGAAGCTTTCTTT
j_call: TRBJ2-1; d_call: NA; v_call: TRBV9; clone_size: NA; cdr3_aa: CASSPTGTNNEQFF; cdr3_nt: TGTGCCAGCAGCCCGACCGGGACCAACAATGAGCAGTTCTTC
j_call: TRBJ2-7; d_call: NA; v_call: TRBV6-2/TRBV6-3; clone_size: NA; cdr3_aa: CASSYPRLSRYF; cdr3_nt: TGTGCCAGCAGTTACCCCCGCCTCTCGCGGTACTTC
j_call: TRBJ2-1; d_call: TRBD2; v_call: TRBV4-3; clone_size: few; cdr3_aa: CASSQRTRDEQFF; cdr3_nt: TGCGCCAGCAGCCAACGGACTAGGGATGAGCAGTTCTTC